Given below is one T cell receptor beta chain in context. The antigen is undetermined. V dropped 1 base and J dropped 4 bases, with 12 bases sitting between them. This CDR3 spans 15 amino acids. Germline-derived CDR1 and CDR2 are SGHRS and YFSETQ. This sample was taken from a study of cytomegalovirus exposure and HLA in healthy donors. Turning to the study itself: Prior work identified 117 million unique TCR beta sequences in 150 million to 200 million T cells. Whole-study findings and limits: Fewer N-insertions than the roughly 670-donor mean were reportedly shown by an Asian-associated ancestry cluster in a later analysis. Upon later analysis, HLA-associated TCR beta chains proved more clonally expanded than other, equally common chains. Among immune exposure information, only CMV serostatus was available.

Vbeta (60) and Jbeta (13) primers were used in the PCR. Only in-frame clones appear in the TCRdb table, and some are missing; sequencing was by immunoSEQ multiplex PCR. The table shows roughly 150,000 clones, with about 72% occurring only once. V is TRBV5-1 and J is TRBJ2-1; D possibly corresponds to TRBD2 (6 bases). Sequencing used PBMCs. This TCR came from a male donor in good health and CMV-seronegative. The CDR3 loop reads CASSLISGAYNEQFF. For the CDR3, the DNA is TGCGCCAGCAGCTTGATTAGCGGAGCTTACAATGAGCAGTTCTTC.